This TCR beta chain appears in the sequencing data of a study of technical replicates of blood from a handful of donors. Germline V CDR1 and CDR2: SGHNT, YENEEA. The CDR3 totals 18 residues. Trimming cost V 3 bases and J 5 bases; bases outside gene matches: 13. Profiling relied on immunoSEQ multiplex PCR, and the TCRdb table lists in-frame clones only, not all of them. The table includes 60,000 to 75,000 clones, about 97% detected once. The receptor was isolated from a human donor in good health. The chain employs TRBV11-3 and TRBJ2-5, with 12 bases that match TRBD2. Sequencing was performed on T cells isolated from PBMCs. This CDR3 reads CASSFSLLAGGREETQYF. The CDR3 DNA reads as TGTGCCAGCAGCTTCTCCCTACTAGCGGGAGGCCGCGAGGAGACCCAGTACTTC.